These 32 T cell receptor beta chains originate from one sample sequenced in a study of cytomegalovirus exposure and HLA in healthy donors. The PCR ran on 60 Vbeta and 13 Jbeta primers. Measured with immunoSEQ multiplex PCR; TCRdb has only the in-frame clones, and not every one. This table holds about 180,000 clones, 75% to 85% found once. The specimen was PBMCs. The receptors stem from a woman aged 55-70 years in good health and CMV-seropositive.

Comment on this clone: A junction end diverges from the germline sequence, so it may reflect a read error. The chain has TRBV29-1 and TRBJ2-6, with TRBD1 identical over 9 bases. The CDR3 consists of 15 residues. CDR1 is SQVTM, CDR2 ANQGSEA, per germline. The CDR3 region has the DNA TGCAGCGCATGGGACAGGGTGGGAGGGGCCAACGGCCTGACTTTC. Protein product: CSAWDRVGGANGLTF.

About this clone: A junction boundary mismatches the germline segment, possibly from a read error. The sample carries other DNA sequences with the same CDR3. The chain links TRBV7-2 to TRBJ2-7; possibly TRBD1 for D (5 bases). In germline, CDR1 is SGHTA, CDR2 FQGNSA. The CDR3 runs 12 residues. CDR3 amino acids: CASSLNQGSPHF. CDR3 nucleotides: TGTGCCAGCAGCTTGAATCAGGGCTCCCCCCACTTC.

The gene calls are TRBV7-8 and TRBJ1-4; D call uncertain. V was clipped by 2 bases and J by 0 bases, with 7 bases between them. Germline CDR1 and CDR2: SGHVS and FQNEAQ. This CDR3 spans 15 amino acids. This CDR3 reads CASSLFRATNEKLFF. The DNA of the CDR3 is TGTGCCAGCAGCTTATTCCGTGCAACTAATGAAAAACTGTTTTTT.

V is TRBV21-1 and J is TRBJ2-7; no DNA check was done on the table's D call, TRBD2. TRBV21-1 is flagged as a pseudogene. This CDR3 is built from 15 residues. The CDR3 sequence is CASSNPPGGAYEQYF. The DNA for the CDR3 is TGTGCCAGCAGCAACCCCCCTGGGGGGGCCTACGAGCAGTACTTC.

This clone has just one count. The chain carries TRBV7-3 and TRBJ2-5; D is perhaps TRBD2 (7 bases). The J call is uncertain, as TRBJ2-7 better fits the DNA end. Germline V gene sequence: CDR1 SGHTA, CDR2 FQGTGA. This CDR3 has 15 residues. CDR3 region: CASSLIRGAVYEQYF. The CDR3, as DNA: TGTGCCAGCAGCTTAATCCGGGGGGCGGTCTACGAGCAGTACTTC.

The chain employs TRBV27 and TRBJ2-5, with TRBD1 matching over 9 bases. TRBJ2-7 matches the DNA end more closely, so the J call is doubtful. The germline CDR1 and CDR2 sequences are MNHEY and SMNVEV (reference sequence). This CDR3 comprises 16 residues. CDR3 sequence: CASSPSWTGVDYEQYF. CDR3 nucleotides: TGTGCCAGCAGTCCCTCCTGGACAGGGGTGGACTACGAGCAGTACTTC.

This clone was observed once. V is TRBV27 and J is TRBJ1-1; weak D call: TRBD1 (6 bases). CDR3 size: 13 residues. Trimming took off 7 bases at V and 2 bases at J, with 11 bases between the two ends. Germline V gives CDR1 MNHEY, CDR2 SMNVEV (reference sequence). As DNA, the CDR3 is TGTGCCAGCATGGCCAGGGGAAACACTGAAGCTTTCTTT. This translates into CASMARGNTEAFF.

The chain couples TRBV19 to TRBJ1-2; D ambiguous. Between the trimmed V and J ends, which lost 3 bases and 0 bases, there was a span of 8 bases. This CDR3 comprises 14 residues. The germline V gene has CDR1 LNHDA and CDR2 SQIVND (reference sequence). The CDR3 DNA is TGTGCCAGTAGTATCAACCAGGCTAACTATGGCTACACCTTC. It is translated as CASSINQANYGYTF. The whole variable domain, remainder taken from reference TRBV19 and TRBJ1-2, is DGGITQSPKYLFRKEGQNVTLSCEQNLNHDAMYWYRQDPGQGLRLIYYSQIVNDFQKGDIAEGYSVSREKKESFPLTVTSAQKNPTAFYLCASSINQANYGYTFGSGTRLTVV.

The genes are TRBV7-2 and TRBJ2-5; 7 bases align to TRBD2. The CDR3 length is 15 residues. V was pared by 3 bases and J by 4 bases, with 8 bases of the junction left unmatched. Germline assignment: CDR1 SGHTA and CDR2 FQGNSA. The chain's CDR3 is CASSFGTIDGETQYF. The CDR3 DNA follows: TGTGCCAGCAGCTTCGGGACTATTGACGGAGAGACCCAGTACTTC.

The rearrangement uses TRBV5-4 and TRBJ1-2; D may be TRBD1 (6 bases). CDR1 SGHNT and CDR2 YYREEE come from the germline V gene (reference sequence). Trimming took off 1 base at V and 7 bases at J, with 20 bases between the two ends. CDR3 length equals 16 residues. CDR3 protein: CASSLSLGRGAGGYTF. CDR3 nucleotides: TGTGCCAGCAGCTTGAGTCTTGGACGGGGGGCCGGTGGCTACACCTTC.

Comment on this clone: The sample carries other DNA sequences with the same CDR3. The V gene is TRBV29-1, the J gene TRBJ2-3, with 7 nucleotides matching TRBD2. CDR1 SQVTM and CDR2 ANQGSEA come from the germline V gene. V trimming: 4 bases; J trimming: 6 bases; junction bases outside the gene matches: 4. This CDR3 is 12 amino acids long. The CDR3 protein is CSVGGDYDTQYF. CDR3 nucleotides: TGCAGCGTTGGAGGGGACTATGATACGCAGTATTTT.

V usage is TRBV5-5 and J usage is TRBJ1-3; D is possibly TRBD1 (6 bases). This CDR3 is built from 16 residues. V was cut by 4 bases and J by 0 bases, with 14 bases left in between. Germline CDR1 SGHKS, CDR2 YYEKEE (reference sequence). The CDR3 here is CASSPGQSRSGNTIYF. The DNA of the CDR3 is TGTGCCAGCAGCCCAGGACAGTCCCGCTCTGGAAACACCATATATTTT.

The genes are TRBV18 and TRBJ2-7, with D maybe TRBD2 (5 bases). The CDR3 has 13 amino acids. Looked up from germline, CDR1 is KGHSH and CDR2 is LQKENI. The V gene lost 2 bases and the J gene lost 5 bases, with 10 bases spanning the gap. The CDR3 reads CASSPIHGNEQYF. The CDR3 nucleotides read TGTGCCAGCTCACCAATCCACGGGAACGAGCAGTACTTC.

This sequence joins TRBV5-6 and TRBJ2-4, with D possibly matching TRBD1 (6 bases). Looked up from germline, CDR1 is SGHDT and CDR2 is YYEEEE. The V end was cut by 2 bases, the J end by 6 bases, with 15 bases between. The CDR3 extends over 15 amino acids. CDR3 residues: CASSFRQAGRNIQYF. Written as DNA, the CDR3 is TGTGCCAGCAGCTTCCGACAGGCGGGTCGAAACATTCAGTACTTC.

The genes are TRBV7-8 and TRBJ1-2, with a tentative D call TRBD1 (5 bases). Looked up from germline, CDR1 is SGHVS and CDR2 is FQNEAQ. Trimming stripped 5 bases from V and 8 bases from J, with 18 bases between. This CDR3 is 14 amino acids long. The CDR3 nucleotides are TGTGCCAGCAGCGCCGAATTACAGGAAAGAGGCTACACCTTC. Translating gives CASSAELQERGYTF.

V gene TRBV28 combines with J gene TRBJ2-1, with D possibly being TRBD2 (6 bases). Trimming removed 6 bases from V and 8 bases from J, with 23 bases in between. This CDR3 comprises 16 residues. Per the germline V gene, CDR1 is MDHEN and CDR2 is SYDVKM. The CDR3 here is CASSLWAGGRDDEQFF. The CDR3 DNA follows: TGTGCCAGCAGCCTATGGGCCGGGGGACGGGATGATGAGCAGTTCTTC.

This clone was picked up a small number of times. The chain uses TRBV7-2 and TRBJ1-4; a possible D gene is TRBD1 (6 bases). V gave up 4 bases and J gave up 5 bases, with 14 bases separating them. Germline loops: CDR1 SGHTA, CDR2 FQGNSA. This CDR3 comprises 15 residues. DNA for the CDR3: TGTGCCAGCAGCTCCCAGGGGCGGTCGAATGAAAAACTGTTTTTT. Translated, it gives CASSSQGRSNEKLFF.

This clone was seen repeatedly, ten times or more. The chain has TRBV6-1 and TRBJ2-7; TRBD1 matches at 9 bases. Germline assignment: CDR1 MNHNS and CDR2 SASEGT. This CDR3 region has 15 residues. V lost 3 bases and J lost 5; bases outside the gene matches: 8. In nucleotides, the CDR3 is TGTGCCAGCAGTGACGCCGGGACAGGGTTTGACGAGCAGTACTTC. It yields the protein CASSDAGTGFDEQYF.

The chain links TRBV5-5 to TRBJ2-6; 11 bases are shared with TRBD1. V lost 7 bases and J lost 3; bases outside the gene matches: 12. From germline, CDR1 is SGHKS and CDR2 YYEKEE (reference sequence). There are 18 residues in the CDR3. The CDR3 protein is CASDTGTGGGYGANVLTF. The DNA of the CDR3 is TGTGCCAGCGACACTGGGACAGGGGGTGGATATGGGGCCAACGTCCTGACTTTC.

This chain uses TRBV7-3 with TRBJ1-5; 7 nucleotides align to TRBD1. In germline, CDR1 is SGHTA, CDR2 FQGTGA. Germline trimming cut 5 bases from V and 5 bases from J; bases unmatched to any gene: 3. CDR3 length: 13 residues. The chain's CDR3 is CASSPDRHQPQHF. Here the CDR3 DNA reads TGTGCCAGCAGCCCGGACAGGCATCAGCCCCAGCATTTT.

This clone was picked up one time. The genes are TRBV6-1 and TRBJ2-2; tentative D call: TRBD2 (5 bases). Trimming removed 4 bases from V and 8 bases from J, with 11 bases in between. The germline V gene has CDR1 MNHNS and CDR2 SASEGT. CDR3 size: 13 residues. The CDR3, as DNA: TGTGCCAGCAGTGGAGGGCGGGTAGGGGAGCTGTTTTTT. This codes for CASSGGRVGELFF.

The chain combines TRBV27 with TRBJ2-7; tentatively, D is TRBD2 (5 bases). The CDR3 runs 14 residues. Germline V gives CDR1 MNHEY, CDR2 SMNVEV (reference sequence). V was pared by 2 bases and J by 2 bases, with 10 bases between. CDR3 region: CASSLPGDPYEQYF. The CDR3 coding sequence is TGTGCCAGCAGTTTACCCGGGGATCCCTACGAGCAGTACTTC.

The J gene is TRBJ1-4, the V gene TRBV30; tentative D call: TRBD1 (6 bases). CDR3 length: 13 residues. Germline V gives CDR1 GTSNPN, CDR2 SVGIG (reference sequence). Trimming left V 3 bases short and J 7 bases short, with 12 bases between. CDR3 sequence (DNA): TGTGCCTGGAGCTCCGGGGGGGCTGAAAAACTGTTTTTT. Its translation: CAWSSGGAEKLFF.

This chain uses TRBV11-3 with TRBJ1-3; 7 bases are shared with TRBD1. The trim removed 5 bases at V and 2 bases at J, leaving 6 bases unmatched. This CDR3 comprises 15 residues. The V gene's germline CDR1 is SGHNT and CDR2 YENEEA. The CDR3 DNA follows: TGTGCCAGCAGCCCAGGGACAGCTCCTGGAAACACCATATATTTT. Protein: CASSPGTAPGNTIYF.

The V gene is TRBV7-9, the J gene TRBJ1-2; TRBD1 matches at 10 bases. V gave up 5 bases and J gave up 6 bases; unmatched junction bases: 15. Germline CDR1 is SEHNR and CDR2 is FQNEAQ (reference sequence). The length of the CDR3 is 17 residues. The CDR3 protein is CASSRQGAAKVTHGYTF. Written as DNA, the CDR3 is TGTGCCAGCAGCCGACAGGGGGCGGCCAAGGTGACTCATGGCTACACCTTC.

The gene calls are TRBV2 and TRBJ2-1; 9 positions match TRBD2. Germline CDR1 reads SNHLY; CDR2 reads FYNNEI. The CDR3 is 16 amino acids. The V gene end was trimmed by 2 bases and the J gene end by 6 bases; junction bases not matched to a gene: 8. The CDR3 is CASSETGLAKSNEQFF. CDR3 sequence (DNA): TGTGCCAGCAGTGAAACGGGACTAGCAAAAAGCAATGAGCAGTTCTTC.

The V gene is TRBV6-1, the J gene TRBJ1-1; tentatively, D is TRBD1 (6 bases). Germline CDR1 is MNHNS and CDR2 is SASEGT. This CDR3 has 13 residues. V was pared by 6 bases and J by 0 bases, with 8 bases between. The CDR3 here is CASRYRVNTEAFF. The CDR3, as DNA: TGTGCCAGCAGGTACAGGGTGAACACTGAAGCTTTCTTT.

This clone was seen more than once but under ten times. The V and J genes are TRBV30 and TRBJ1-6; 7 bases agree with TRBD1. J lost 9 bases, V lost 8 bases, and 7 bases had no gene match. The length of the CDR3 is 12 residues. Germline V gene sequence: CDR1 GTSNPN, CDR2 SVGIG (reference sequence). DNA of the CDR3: TGTGCCAGGGACAGTCGTGGTTCACCCCTCCACTTT. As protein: CARDSRGSPLHF.

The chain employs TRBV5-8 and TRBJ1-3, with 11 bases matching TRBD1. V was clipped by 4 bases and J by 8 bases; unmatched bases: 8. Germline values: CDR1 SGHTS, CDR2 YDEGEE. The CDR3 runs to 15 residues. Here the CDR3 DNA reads TGTGCCAGCAGCCGTTCCGGGACAGGGGGTGACACCATATATTTT. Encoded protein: CASSRSGTGGDTIYF.

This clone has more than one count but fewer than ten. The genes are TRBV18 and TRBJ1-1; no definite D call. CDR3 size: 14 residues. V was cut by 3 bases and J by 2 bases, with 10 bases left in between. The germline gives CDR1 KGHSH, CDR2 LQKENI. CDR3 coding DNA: TGTGCCAGCTCACCTAGACTCTTCAACACTGAAGCTTTCTTT. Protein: CASSPRLFNTEAFF.

In DNA form, the CDR3 reads TGTGCCAGCAGTATCGCCGGGACTAGCGGGGGGAGTGAGCAGTTCTTC. Translating gives CASSIAGTSGGSEQFF. This chain links TRBV7-3 with TRBJ2-1; the match to TRBD2 covers 15 bases. There are 16 residues in the CDR3. Losses at the gene ends were 6 bases for V and 9 bases for J; bases not matched to a gene: 9. Looked up from germline, CDR1 is SGHTA and CDR2 is FQGTGA.

CDR3 nucleotides: TGTGCCAGCAGTTTATTACAGGGATGGCGCACAGATACGCAGTATTTT. This translates into CASSLLQGWRTDTQYF. This chain links TRBV28 with TRBJ2-3; possibly TRBD1 for D (6 bases). The CDR3 length is 16 residues. Germline CDR1 is MDHEN and CDR2 is SYDVKM. V was pared by 1 base and J by 1 base, with 12 bases between.